This is a list of T cell receptor beta chains from one sample in a study of blood T cell repertoires in COVID-19. Sequenced by immunoSEQ multiplex PCR; TCRdb stores in-frame clones only, minus some. Of 200,000 or so clones detected, about 88% appear once; the ten largest clones hold roughly 6.2%. Sequencing was performed on peripheral blood. The receptors here all came from a woman aged 40 to 50 who had recovered from COVID-19. CDR3s include the opening cysteine and the closing phenylalanine or tryptophan. The D gene is left open where the match is weak. The listing skips clone size in some rows; elsewhere it reads once, few, many or a size class.

J gene	D gene	V gene	clone size	CDR3 DNA	CDR3 protein
TRBJ2-2	TRBD2	TRBV6-2/TRBV6-3	NA	TGTGCCAGCAGTCCCAGACTAGCGGGGACACTAGCCGGGGAGCTGTTTTTT	CASSPRLAGTLAGELFF
TRBJ2-1	TRBD2	TRBV7-2	NA	TGTGCCAGCAGCCTTTGGCCTAGCGGGGCCTACAATGAGCAGTTCTTC	CASSLWPSGAYNEQFF
TRBJ2-7	TRBD2	TRBV30	NA	TGTGCCTGGAAGGGACTAGCGGGAGTCTACGAGCAGTACTTC	CAWKGLAGVYEQYF
TRBJ1-5	NA	TRBV30	once	TGTGCCTGGAGTGGCACAGGGAATCAGCCCCAGCATTTT	CAWSGTGNQPQHF
TRBJ2-1	TRBD2	TRBV27	NA	TGTGCCAGCAGTAAGACCGGGACTAGCGGGAGTTTGAATGAGCAGTTCTTC	CASSKTGTSGSLNEQFF
TRBJ2-3	NA	TRBV12-3/TRBV12-4	NA	TGTGCCAGCAGGGACGACAGTGGGCATACGCAGTATTTT	CASRDDSGHTQYF
TRBJ1-6	NA	TRBV18	NA	TGTGCCAGCTCACGGGACACAAATTCACCCCTCCACTTT	CASSRDTNSPLHF
TRBJ1-1	NA	TRBV7-2	NA	TGTGCCAGCAGCTTACGGGGGATTGATGAAGCTTTCTTT	CASSLRGIDEAFF
TRBJ1-1	TRBD1	TRBV7-3	NA	TGTGCCAGCAGCTCGGGACAGGGTATCAACAAAGCTTTCTTT	CASSSGQGINKAFF
TRBJ1-1	NA	TRBV3-1/TRBV3-2	NA	TGTGCCACCAGAATTACGGACACTGAAGCTTTCTTT	CATRITDTEAFF
TRBJ2-5	TRBD1	TRBV13	NA	TGTGCCAGCAGCACAACAGGGGAAGGCCAAGAGACCCAGTACTTC	CASSTTGEGQETQYF
TRBJ1-5	NA	TRBV2	once	TGTGCCAGCGGGGAGATAGCCCATCAGCCCCAGCATTTT	CASGEIAHQPQHF
TRBJ2-5	TRBD1	TRBV11-2	NA	TGTGCCAGCAGCACAGGGGGGGAGACCCAGTACTTC	CASSTGGETQYF
TRBJ2-5	NA	TRBV28	NA	TGTGCCAGCAGTGGATACGGGGGACAAGAGACCCAGTACTTC	CASSGYGGQETQYF
TRBJ2-3	TRBD1	TRBV5-6	NA	TGTGCCAGCAGCCTGGGACAGGGAAACACGCGGACGCAGTATTTT	CASSLGQGNTRTQYF
TRBJ2-5	NA	TRBV6-1	NA	TGTGCCAGCAGTGAAGTTCCGGGGGTCCAAGAGACCCAGTACTTC	CASSEVPGVQETQYF
TRBJ2-7	TRBD1	TRBV25-1	NA	TGTGCCAGCAGTGAATATCTTGGACAGGGGAACGAGCAGTACTTC	CASSEYLGQGNEQYF
TRBJ2-5	TRBD2	TRBV9	NA	TGTGCCAGCAGCACTTTCCCAGCGGGAGAGGAGACCCAGTACTTC	CASSTFPAGEETQYF
TRBJ2-1	TRBD1	TRBV16	NA	TGTGCCAGCAGCCAATTTTTGGCAGGGGGCATGTATGAGCAGTTCTTC	CASSQFLAGGMYEQFF
TRBJ2-7	TRBD2	TRBV5-4	NA	TGTGCCAGCAGCGGGGGACTAGCGGGAGCCTACGAGCAGTACTTC	CASSGGLAGAYEQYF
TRBJ1-6	TRBD1	TRBV7-2	NA	TGTGCCAGCAGCTCCTGGGCATCAGGGGGCCGGCCCCTCCACTTT	CASSSWASGGRPLHF
TRBJ1-1	TRBD1	TRBV29-1	few	TGCACCACTCGACAGGGAGATAACACTGAAGCTTTCTTT	CTTRQGDNTEAFF
TRBJ2-1	TRBD2	TRBV19	NA	TGTGCCAGTACCCGGGAGGGGGGTTCCTACAATGAGCAGTTCTTC	CASTREGGSYNEQFF
TRBJ2-3	NA	TRBV11-2	NA	TGTGCCAGCGGGAATGAGGGTCTGGCAGATACGCAGTATTTT	CASGNEGLADTQYF
TRBJ2-7	TRBD2	TRBV19	NA	TGTGCCAGTAGTATACTAGCGGATTCCTACGAGCAGTACTTC	CASSILADSYEQYF
TRBJ2-7	TRBD2	TRBV30	NA	TGTGCCTGGAGTGCGGGGCTAGCGGCTGGGGAGCAGTACTTC	CAWSAGLAAGEQYF